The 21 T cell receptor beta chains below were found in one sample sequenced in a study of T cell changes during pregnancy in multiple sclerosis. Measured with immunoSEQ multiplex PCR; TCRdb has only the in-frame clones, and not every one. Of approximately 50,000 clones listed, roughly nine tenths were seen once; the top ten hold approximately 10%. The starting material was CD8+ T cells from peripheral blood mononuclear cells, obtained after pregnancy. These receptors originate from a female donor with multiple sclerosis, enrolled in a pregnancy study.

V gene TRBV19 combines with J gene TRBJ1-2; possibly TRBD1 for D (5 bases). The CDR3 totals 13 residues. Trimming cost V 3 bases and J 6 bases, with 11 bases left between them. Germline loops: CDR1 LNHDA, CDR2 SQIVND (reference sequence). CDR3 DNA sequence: TGTGCCAGTAGTATTTGGAAGGGGCATGGCTACACCTTC. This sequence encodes CASSIWKGHGYTF.

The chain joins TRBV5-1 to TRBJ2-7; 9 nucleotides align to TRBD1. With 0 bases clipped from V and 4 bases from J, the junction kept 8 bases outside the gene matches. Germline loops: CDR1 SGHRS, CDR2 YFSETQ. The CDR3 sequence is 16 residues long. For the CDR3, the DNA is TGCGCCAGCAGCTTGGATGGGAACAGGGGGCTATACGAGCAGTACTTC. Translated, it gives CASSLDGNRGLYEQYF.

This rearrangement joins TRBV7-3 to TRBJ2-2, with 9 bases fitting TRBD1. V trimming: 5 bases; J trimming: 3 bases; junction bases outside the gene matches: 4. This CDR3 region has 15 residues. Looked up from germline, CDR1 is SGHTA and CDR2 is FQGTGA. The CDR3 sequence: CASSEQGADTGELFF. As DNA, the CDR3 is TGTGCCAGCAGCGAACAGGGGGCCGACACCGGGGAGCTGTTTTTT.

The CDR3 nucleotides read TGTGCCAGCAGTACCACACCCTCTGGAAACACCATATATTTT. This sequence encodes CASSTTPSGNTIYF. This rearrangement joins TRBV27 to TRBJ1-3; D is unresolved. CDR3 length: 14 residues. The V gene's germline CDR1 is MNHEY and CDR2 SMNVEV (reference sequence). V lost 5 bases and J 0 bases, leaving 8 bases between the germline ends.

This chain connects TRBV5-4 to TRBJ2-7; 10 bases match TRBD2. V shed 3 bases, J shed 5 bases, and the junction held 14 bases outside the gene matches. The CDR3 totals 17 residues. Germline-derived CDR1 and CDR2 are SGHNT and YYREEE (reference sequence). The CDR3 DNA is TGTGCCAGCAGCTGGGGGGAGATAGCGGGGGGCGGAGACGAGCAGTACTTC. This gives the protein CASSWGEIAGGGDEQYF.

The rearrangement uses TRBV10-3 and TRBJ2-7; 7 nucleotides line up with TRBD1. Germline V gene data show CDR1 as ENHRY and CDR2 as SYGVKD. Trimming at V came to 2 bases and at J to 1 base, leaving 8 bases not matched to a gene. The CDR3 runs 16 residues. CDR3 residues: CAISETSIRGSYEQYF. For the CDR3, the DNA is TGTGCCATCAGTGAGACATCGATCAGGGGGTCCTACGAGCAGTACTTC.

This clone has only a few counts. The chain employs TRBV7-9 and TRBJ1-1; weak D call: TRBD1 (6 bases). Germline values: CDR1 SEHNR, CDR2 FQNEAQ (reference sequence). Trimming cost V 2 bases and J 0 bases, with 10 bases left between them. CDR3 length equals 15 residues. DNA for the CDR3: TGTGCCAGCAGCTTATATCAGGGGTTGAACACTGAAGCTTTCTTT. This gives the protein CASSLYQGLNTEAFF.

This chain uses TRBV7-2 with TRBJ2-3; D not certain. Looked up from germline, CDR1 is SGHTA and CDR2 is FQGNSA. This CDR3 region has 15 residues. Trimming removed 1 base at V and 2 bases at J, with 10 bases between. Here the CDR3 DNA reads TGTGCCAGCAGCTTAGGTATACAGCTCACAGATACGCAGTATTTT. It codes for CASSLGIQLTDTQYF.

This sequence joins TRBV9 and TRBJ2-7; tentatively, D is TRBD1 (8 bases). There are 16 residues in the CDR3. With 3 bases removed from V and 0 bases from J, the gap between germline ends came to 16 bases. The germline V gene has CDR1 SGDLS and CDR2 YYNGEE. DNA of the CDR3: TGTGCCAGCAGCGAGGGAGGGGACAGGCCCTCCTACGAGCAGTACTTC. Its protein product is CASSEGGDRPSYEQYF.

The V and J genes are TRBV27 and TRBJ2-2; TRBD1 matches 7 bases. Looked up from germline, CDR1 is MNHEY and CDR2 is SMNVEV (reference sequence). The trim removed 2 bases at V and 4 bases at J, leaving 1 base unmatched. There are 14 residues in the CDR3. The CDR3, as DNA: TGTGCCAGCAGTTTAAGGGGGCGCACCGGGGAGCTGTTTTTT. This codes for CASSLRGRTGELFF.

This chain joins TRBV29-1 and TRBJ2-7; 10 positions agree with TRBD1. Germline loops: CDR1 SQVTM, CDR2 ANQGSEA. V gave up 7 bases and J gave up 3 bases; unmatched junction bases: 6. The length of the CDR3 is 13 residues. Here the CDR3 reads CSAGTGVNYEQYF. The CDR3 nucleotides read TGCAGCGCTGGGACAGGGGTAAACTACGAGCAGTACTTC.

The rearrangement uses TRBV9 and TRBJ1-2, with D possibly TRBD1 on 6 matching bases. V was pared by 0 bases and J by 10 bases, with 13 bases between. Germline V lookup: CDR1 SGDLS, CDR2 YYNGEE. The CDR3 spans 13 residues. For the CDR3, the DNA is TGTGCCAGCAGCGTAGGTTACAGGGCAGACTACACCTTC. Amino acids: CASSVGYRADYTF. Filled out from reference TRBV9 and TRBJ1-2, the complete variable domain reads DSGVTQTPKHLITATGQRVTLRCSPRSGDLSVYWYQQSLDQGLQFLIQYYNGEERAKGNILERFSAQQFPDLHSELNLSSLELGDSALYFCASSVGYRADYTFGSGTRLTVV.

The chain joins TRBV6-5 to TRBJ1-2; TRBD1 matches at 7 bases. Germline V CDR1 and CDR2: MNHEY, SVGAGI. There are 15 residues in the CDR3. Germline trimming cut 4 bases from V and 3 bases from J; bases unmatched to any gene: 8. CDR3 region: CASSSTRTGHYGYTF. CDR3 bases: TGTGCCAGCAGTTCGACCCGGACAGGTCACTATGGCTACACCTTC.

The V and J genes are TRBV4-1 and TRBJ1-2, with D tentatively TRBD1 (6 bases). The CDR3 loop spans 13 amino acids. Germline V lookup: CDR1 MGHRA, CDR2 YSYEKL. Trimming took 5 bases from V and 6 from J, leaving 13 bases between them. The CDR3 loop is CASSGGASDGYTF. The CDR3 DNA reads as TGCGCCAGCAGCGGGGGGGCCTCCGATGGCTACACCTTC.

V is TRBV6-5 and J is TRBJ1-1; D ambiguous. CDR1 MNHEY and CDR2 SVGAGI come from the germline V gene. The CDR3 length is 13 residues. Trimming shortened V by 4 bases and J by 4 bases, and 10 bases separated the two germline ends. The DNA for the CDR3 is TGTGCCAGCAGTTGGGAGTGGGGCACTGAAGCTTTCTTT. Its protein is CASSWEWGTEAFF.

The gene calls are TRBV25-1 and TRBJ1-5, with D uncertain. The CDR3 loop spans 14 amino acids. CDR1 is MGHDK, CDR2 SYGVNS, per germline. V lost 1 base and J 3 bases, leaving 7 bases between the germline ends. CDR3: CASSEFHTNQPQHF. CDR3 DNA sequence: TGTGCCAGCAGTGAATTCCACACCAATCAGCCCCAGCATTTT.

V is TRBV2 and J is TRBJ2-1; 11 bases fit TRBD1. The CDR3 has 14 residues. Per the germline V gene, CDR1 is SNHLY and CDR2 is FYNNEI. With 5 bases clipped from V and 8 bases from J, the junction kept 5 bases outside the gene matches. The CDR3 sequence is CASSLPGQGDEQFF. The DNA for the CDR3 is TGTGCCAGCAGTTTACCGGGACAGGGGGATGAGCAGTTCTTC.

The DNA of the CDR3 is TGTGCCACCAGCAGGGGGAGTGGATTGGGCGAAACCGTCCAAGAGACCCAGTACTTC. Translating gives CATSRGSGLGETVQETQYF. This chain joins TRBV15 and TRBJ2-5; a possible D gene is TRBD2 (5 bases). The CDR3 extends over 19 amino acids. In germline, CDR1 is LNHNV, CDR2 YYDKDF (reference sequence). The V end lost 3 bases, the J end lost 1 base, and 24 bases lay between the germline ends.

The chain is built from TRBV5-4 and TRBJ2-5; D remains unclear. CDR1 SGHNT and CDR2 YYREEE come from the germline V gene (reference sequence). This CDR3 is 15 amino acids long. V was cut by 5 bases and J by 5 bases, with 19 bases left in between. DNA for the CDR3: TGTGCCAGCAGACTCGCGCCAACGCCCGGTGAGACCCAGTACTTC. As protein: CASRLAPTPGETQYF. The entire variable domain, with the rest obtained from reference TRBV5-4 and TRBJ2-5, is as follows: ETGVTQSPTHLIKTRGQQVTLRCSSQSGHNTVSWYQQALGQGPQFIFQYYREEENGRGNFPPRFSGLQFPNYSSELNVNALELDDSALYLCASRLAPTPGETQYFGPGTRLLVL.

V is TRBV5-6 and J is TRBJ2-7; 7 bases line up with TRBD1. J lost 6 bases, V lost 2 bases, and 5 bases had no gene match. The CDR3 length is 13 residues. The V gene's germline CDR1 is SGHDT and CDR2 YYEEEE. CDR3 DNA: TGTGCCAGCAGCTTCTGGACAGGTGCCGAGCAGTACTTC. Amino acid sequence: CASSFWTGAEQYF.

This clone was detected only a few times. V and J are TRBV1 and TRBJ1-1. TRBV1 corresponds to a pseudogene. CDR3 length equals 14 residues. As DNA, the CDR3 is TGCACCAGCAGCCCCCCGCGGGAAAACACTGAAGCTTTCTTT. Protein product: CTSSPPRENTEAFF.